This T cell receptor beta chain was observed in a study of T cell responses to AZD1222 COVID-19 vaccine. Clones were sequenced by immunoSEQ multiplex PCR, and TCRdb holds only the in-frame ones, with some missing. Altogether some 120,000 clones are present, 84% being singletons, with the ten largest covering 27%. From germline, CDR1 is SGHDT and CDR2 YYEEEE. The CDR3 length is 15 residues. Trimming removed 0 bases at V and 3 bases at J, with 9 bases between. Findings and limits, study-wide: Reports say nearly half of spike-specific TCRs go after unmutated variant regions. Spike-specific TCR depth and breadth grew after two AZD1222 doses.

Concerning this clone: Antigen unknown.

The source is an adult who received the AZD1222 COVID-19 vaccine. The sequences come from peripheral blood, collected 28 days after the second AZD1222 dose. The rearrangement links TRBV5-6 to TRBJ1-4; D remains ambiguous. The CDR3 DNA reads TGTGCCAGCAGCTTGGGTTACCCGTCTAATGAAAAACTGTTTTTT. Translating it yields CASSLGYPSNEKLFF.